This entry describes one TCR beta chain. The CDR3 is 13 residues long. CDR1 and CDR2 (germline): SQVTM, ANQGSEA. The data were obtained in a study of shared clonotypes between healthy human individuals. Method: immunoSEQ multiplex PCR; TCRdb's copy keeps in-frame clones and lacks some. The sample has millions of clones; 90% to 95% are singletons. The material sequenced was naive CD4+ T cells sorted from blood. Subset specified: CD45RA+ positively selected. The chain carries TRBV29-1 and TRBJ2-5; TRBD2 might be the D (6 bases). The end of the DNA is better explained by TRBJ2-7, so the J call may be wrong. The clonotype comes from a man younger than 30 in good health. The CDR3 nucleotides read TGCAGCGTTGAAAGTGGGGGGAGCTACGAGCAGTACTTC. Protein: CSVESGGSYEQYF.